This T cell receptor (beta chain) was captured by sequencing in a study of blood T cells in healthy people across ages. Points from the study as a whole: Across the age range, TCR beta diversity per million T cells fell in a roughly linear way. Diversity was estimated from one million T cells, and these estimates were considered underestimates.

Primers used in a second PCR of about 7 to 12 cycles were a sample-barcoded 5' primer and a J-beta primer mix. Carrying 12 random nucleotides, a template-switch adaptor labeled each individual cDNA molecule. One entry per CDR3 protein results from TCRdb running MiXCR on the 5' RACE reads. The table includes 1.5 million to 2 million distinct CDR3 sequences, about 39% detected once. This clonotype was counted a few times. Its antigen is not known. CDR3 size: 15 residues. V lost 2 bases and J lost 2, with 11 bases in between. V and J are TRBV12-3 or TRBV12-4 and TRBJ2-3; no reliable D call. Sequences were obtained from blood. The sequence came from a human donor in good health. This chain's CDR3 is CASSLTLPHTDTQYF. The DNA of the CDR3 is TGTGCCAGCAGTTTAACCCTCCCGCACACAGATACGCAGTATTTT.